The clone carrying this T cell receptor (beta chain) was detected many times. The record originates from a study of early T cells in non-severe SARS-CoV-2 infection. Study-wide context: The chains were unpaired, and the sequenced material was bulk RNA from unsorted whole blood.

Tagging with unique molecular identifiers was applied to individual cDNA molecules. One entry per CDR3 protein results from TCRdb running MiXCR on the 5' RACE reads. Among about 45,000 distinct CDR3 sequences listed, 9.5% to 13% were seen once. This receptor was obtained from an adult who was a healthcare worker with PCR-confirmed SARS-CoV-2 infection or an uninfected control (not recorded which). Sequencing used whole blood.

DNA for the CDR3: TGCAGTGCTAAACGCAGGGGAAGTAACTATGGCTACACCTTC. Translation: CSAKRRGSNYGYTF. The V gene is TRBV20-1, the J gene TRBJ1-2; a weak D match, TRBD1 (6 bases). The CDR3 sequence is 14 residues long. CDR1 and CDR2 (germline): DFQATT, SNEGSKA (reference sequence). V lost 4 bases to trimming and J lost 1 base, with 13 bases between them.